Presented here are 27 T cell receptor beta chains from one specimen sequenced in a study of blood T cell repertoires in COVID-19. TCRdb's copy holds only in-frame clones and misses some; the assay was immunoSEQ multiplex PCR. The data contain hundreds of thousands of clones, roughly 90% of them singletons. Sample: PBMCs or T cells enriched from blood (not recorded which). These receptors originate from a woman aged 45-65 years who had recovered from COVID-19.

The chain couples TRBV7-3 to TRBJ2-3; 13 bases match TRBD2. The germline V gene encodes CDR1 SGHTA and CDR2 FQGTGA. CDR3 length equals 16 residues. Trimming cost V 3 bases and J 0 bases; bases outside gene matches: 0. CDR3 nucleotides: TGTGCCAGCAGCTTGGGACTAGCGGGGAGCACAGATACGCAGTATTTT. It translates to CASSLGLAGSTDTQYF.

J is TRBJ2-7 and V is TRBV11-2; 9 positions agree with TRBD2. V shed 9 bases, J shed 6 bases, and the junction held 12 bases outside the gene matches. CDR1 and CDR2 (germline): SGHAT, FQNNGV. This CDR3 region has 14 residues. The CDR3 loop is CASSLGSGRFEQYF. The CDR3 bases are TGTGCCAGTAGCCTTGGTAGCGGGAGATTCGAGCAGTACTTC.

The CDR3 region has the DNA TGTGCCAGCAGAGCGGTTTCCTACAATGAGCAGTTCTTC. It specifies CASRAVSYNEQFF. The V and J genes are TRBV28 and TRBJ2-1, with D perhaps TRBD2 (5 bases). V lost 6 bases and J 1 base, leaving 7 bases between the germline ends. The CDR3 is 13 amino acids. CDR1 is MDHEN and CDR2 is SYDVKM in the germline V gene. Filled out from reference TRBV28 and TRBJ2-1, the complete variable domain reads DVKVTQSSRYLVKRTGEKVFLECVQDMDHENMFWYRQDPGLGLRLIYFSYDVKMKEKGDIPEGYSVSREKKERFSLILESASTNQTSMYLCASRAVSYNEQFFGPGTRLTVL.

The chain links TRBV9 to TRBJ2-2; TRBD2 matches at 14 bases. The CDR3 extends over 17 amino acids. The V gene's germline CDR1 is SGDLS and CDR2 YYNGEE. V trimming: 3 bases; J trimming: 4 bases; junction bases outside the gene matches: 5. The CDR3 sequence: CASSAGLAGARTGELFF. The CDR3 DNA is TGTGCCAGCAGCGCGGGACTAGCGGGAGCACGCACCGGGGAGCTGTTTTTT. Filled out from reference TRBV9 and TRBJ2-2, the complete variable domain reads DSGVTQTPKHLITATGQRVTLRCSPRSGDLSVYWYQQSLDQGLQFLIQYYNGEERAKGNILERFSAQQFPDLHSELNLSSLELGDSALYFCASSAGLAGARTGELFFGEGSRLTVL.

This clone was observed once. The V gene is TRBV11-3, the J gene TRBJ2-1, with unresolved D. V lost 4 bases and J lost 10, with 17 bases in between. CDR3 size: 14 residues. From germline, CDR1 is SGHNT and CDR2 YENEEA. The CDR3 nucleotides read TGTGCCAGCAGCTCCCCCGTGGTTTTCGGGGAGCAGTTCTTC. Translating gives CASSSPVVFGEQFF.

The chain combines TRBV7-2 with TRBJ1-5; weak D call: TRBD1 (6 bases). V lost 5 bases and J 3 bases, leaving 14 bases between the germline ends. From germline, CDR1 is SGHTA and CDR2 FQGNSA. The CDR3 sequence is 15 residues long. This CDR3 is CASSQGKVNNQPQHF. Here the CDR3 DNA reads TGTGCCAGCAGCCAGGGGAAGGTGAACAATCAGCCCCAGCATTTT.

The CDR3 region is CASKTNRDTEAFF. CDR3 sequence (DNA): TGTGCCAGCAAAACGAACAGGGATACTGAAGCTTTCTTT. The chain carries TRBV27 and TRBJ1-1, with D possibly TRBD1 on 6 matching bases. The ends were cut back, 7 bases at V and 5 bases at J, with 14 bases in the middle. CDR1 and CDR2 from the germline V gene are MNHEY and SMNVEV (reference sequence). The CDR3 totals 13 residues.

The chain carries TRBV2 and TRBJ1-4, with TRBD1 as a possible D gene (5 bases). The CDR3 extends over 16 amino acids. Germline CDR1 SNHLY, CDR2 FYNNEI. Trimming removed 7 bases from V and 3 bases from J, with 18 bases in between. CDR3 in amino acids: CASKVPGRLANEKLFF. The CDR3 DNA reads as TGTGCCAGCAAAGTCCCAGGGCGTTTGGCTAATGAAAAACTGTTTTTT.

This chain connects TRBV6-2 or TRBV6-3 to TRBJ1-3, with D tentatively TRBD1 (6 bases). CDR3 size: 17 residues. V lost 0 bases and J lost 4, with 16 bases in between. Per germline, CDR1 MNHEY and CDR2 SVGEGT. CDR3 bases: TGTGCCAGCAGTTACTCTGGACGGGCAGGGGCAGGAAACACCATATATTTT. It yields the protein CASSYSGRAGAGNTIYF.

The chain links TRBV2 to TRBJ1-2; possible D gene TRBD1, 6 bases. V lost 4 bases to trimming and J lost 5 bases, with 14 bases between them. The CDR3 loop spans 14 amino acids. The germline CDR1 and CDR2 sequences are SNHLY and FYNNEI. CDR3 in amino acids: CASSGGRGIYGYTF. The CDR3, as DNA: TGTGCCAGCAGTGGTGGCAGGGGAATTTATGGCTACACCTTC.

The rearrangement links TRBV4-3 to TRBJ2-6; 9 bases align to TRBD2. With 3 bases clipped from V and 3 bases from J, the junction kept 6 bases outside the gene matches. CDR3 length: 17 residues. The germline CDR1 and CDR2 sequences are LGHNA and YSLEER. CDR3 protein: CASSHLGSGSGANVLTF. In DNA, the CDR3 is TGCGCCAGCAGCCATCTGGGTAGCGGGAGTGGGGCCAACGTCCTGACTTTC.

This clone showed up just once. The chain joins TRBV24-1 to TRBJ1-4; 9 bases are shared with TRBD1. In germline, CDR1 is KGHDR, CDR2 SFDVKD. The length of the CDR3 is 15 residues. The trim removed 3 bases at V and 4 bases at J, leaving 2 bases unmatched. The CDR3 region is CATSDPTGGNEKLFF. The CDR3 DNA follows: TGTGCCACCAGTGATCCGACAGGGGGTAATGAAAAACTGTTTTTT.

The chain uses TRBV28 and TRBJ2-7, with D possibly TRBD2 on 7 matching bases. Germline V lookup: CDR1 MDHEN, CDR2 SYDVKM. The CDR3 covers 13 residues. The germline V and J ends were trimmed by 7 bases and 6 bases, with 16 bases remaining between them. The CDR3 nucleotides are TGTGCCAGCACCCTTGGGGGGGCCGGCGAGCAGTACTTC. It yields the protein CASTLGGAGEQYF.

This sequence joins TRBV15 and TRBJ1-5; unclear D gene. Trimming took off 3 bases at V and 3 bases at J, with 6 bases between the two ends. CDR1 and CDR2 (germline): LNHNV, YYDKDF (reference sequence). The CDR3 length is 13 residues. The CDR3 DNA reads as TGTGCCACCAGCAGTCAGATCAATCAGCCCCAGCATTTT. Translation gives CATSSQINQPQHF.

This rearrangement joins TRBV5-1 to TRBJ2-4; D is possibly TRBD2 (5 bases). Trimming took 2 bases from V and 3 from J, leaving 9 bases between them. This CDR3 has 14 residues. Looked up from germline, CDR1 is SGHRS and CDR2 is YFSETQ. CDR3 nucleotides: TGCGCCAGCAGCTTACTAGGGAGCAAAAACATTCAGTACTTC. Its protein product is CASSLLGSKNIQYF. Together with reference TRBV5-1 and TRBJ2-4, the CDR3 gives the full variable domain: KAGVTQTPRYLIKTRGQQVTLSCSPISGHRSVSWYQQTPGQGLQFLFEYFSETQRNKGNFPGRFSGRQFSNSRSEMNVSTLELGDSALYLCASSLLGSKNIQYFGAGTRLSVL.

The chain is built from TRBV5-1 and TRBJ2-5; a weak D match, TRBD2 (6 bases). Germline assignment: CDR1 SGHRS and CDR2 YFSETQ. Trimming pared 4 bases from V and 1 base from J, leaving 11 bases between. The CDR3 sequence is 14 residues long. For the CDR3, the DNA is TGCGCCAGCAGCCTTACCGGGAGCCAAGAGACCCAGTACTTC. Translation: CASSLTGSQETQYF.

The chain uses TRBV5-1 and TRBJ1-1; D unresolved. V lost 4 bases to trimming and J lost 0 bases, with 16 bases between them. The CDR3 loop spans 16 amino acids. Germline-derived CDR1 and CDR2 are SGHRS and YFSETQ. CDR3: CASSAVPDKMNTEAFF. CDR3 nucleotide sequence: TGCGCCAGCAGCGCCGTACCCGACAAGATGAACACTGAAGCTTTCTTT.

The chain employs TRBV14 and TRBJ1-1; 9 positions match TRBD1. Germline V gene data show CDR1 as SGHDN and CDR2 as FVKESK. V trimming: 5 bases; J trimming: 5 bases; junction bases outside the gene matches: 6. There are 14 residues in the CDR3. The CDR3 spells CASSATGGSTEAFF. CDR3 DNA: TGTGCCAGCAGCGCAACAGGGGGCTCGACTGAAGCTTTCTTT. The full variable domain, its missing parts supplied by reference TRBV14 and TRBJ1-1, is EAGVTQFPSHSVIEKGQTVTLRCDPISGHDNLYWYRRVMGKEIKFLLHFVKESKQDESGMPNNRFLAERTGGTYSTLKVQPAELEDSGVYFCASSATGGSTEAFFGQGTRLTVV.

CDR3 sequence reads: CASSVGVGGPATNEKLFF. CDR3 bases: TGTGCCAGCAGCGTAGGGGTAGGAGGTCCTGCAACTAATGAAAAACTGTTTTTT. V and J are TRBV9 and TRBJ1-4, with D unclear. V was cut by 0 bases and J by 0 bases, with 15 bases left in between. Per the germline V gene, CDR1 is SGDLS and CDR2 is YYNGEE. The CDR3 is 18 amino acids.

The chain has TRBV6-2 or TRBV6-3 and TRBJ2-2; D might be TRBD2 (5 bases). This CDR3 has 15 residues. V dropped 6 bases and J dropped 7 bases, with 18 bases sitting between them. Germline CDR1 is MNHEY and CDR2 is SVGEGT. The CDR3 loop reads CASSKRRGADGELFF. The CDR3 DNA sequence: TGTGCCAGCAGCAAACGACGGGGTGCGGACGGGGAGCTGTTTTTT.

This CDR3 is CASSPMDSMNTEAFF. CDR3 DNA: TGTGCCAGCAGCCCAATGGACAGCATGAACACTGAAGCTTTCTTT. This sequence joins TRBV3-1 (or the pseudogene TRBV3-2) and TRBJ1-1; a weak D match, TRBD1 (6 bases). Germline V gene lookup returns CDR1 LGHDT and CDR2 YNNKEL (reference sequence). V lost 4 bases and J lost 0, with 12 bases in between. This CDR3 contains 15 residues.

The chain combines TRBV14 with TRBJ2-7; TRBD1 aligns across 7 bases. V dropped 4 bases and J dropped 5; count of bases not matched to a gene: 8. This CDR3 has 14 amino acids. CDR1 and CDR2 (germline): SGHDN, FVKESK. CDR3: CASSRQGNSHEQYF. CDR3 DNA sequence: TGTGCCAGCAGCCGACAGGGAAACAGCCACGAGCAGTACTTC.

V and J are TRBV9 and TRBJ2-4; 11 positions match TRBD1. The CDR3 runs 15 residues. V lost 7 bases, J lost 1 base, and 4 bases stayed unmatched. CDR1 SGDLS and CDR2 YYNGEE come from the germline V gene. CDR3 region: CASARDRGAKNIQYF. CDR3 DNA: TGTGCCAGCGCCAGGGACAGGGGGGCCAAAAACATTCAGTACTTC.

This rearrangement joins TRBV7-2 to TRBJ1-5; D remains unclear. This CDR3 has 15 residues. Trimming removed 5 bases at V and 1 base at J, with 12 bases between. Germline CDR1 SGHTA, CDR2 FQGNSA. CDR3 protein: CASSDEGFSNQPQHF. In DNA form, the CDR3 reads TGTGCCAGCAGCGACGAGGGTTTCAGCAATCAGCCCCAGCATTTT.

V is TRBV4-3 and J is TRBJ1-6; TRBD1 matches 7 bases. V shed 0 bases and J 5 bases; nucleotides not matched to a gene: 4. CDR1 is LGHNA, CDR2 YSLEER, per germline. This CDR3 has 16 amino acids. The CDR3 bases are TGCGCCAGCAGCCAAGAGACAGGGAGTAATAATTCACCCCTCCACTTT. It encodes CASSQETGSNNSPLHF.

The chain carries TRBV7-2 and TRBJ1-6, with 7 bases identical to TRBD1. This CDR3 contains 17 residues. Germline loops: CDR1 SGHTA, CDR2 FQGNSA. With V trimmed by 4 bases and J by 0 bases, 6 bases remained unmatched. The CDR3 reads CASSSTGASSYNSPLHF. DNA for the CDR3: TGTGCCAGCAGCTCAACAGGGGCAAGCTCCTATAATTCACCCCTCCACTTT. The whole variable domain, filled in from reference TRBV7-2 and TRBJ1-6, reads GAGVSQSPSNKVTEKGKDVELRCDPISGHTALYWYRQSLGQGLEFLIYFQGNSAPDKSGLPSDRFSAERTGGSVSTLTIQRTQQEDSAVYLCASSSTGASSYNSPLHFGNGTRLTVT.

This chain uses TRBV11-2 with TRBJ2-5; TRBD2 matches at 11 bases. Trimming took 5 bases from V and 4 from J; bases not matched to a gene: 3. The CDR3 consists of 14 residues. CDR1 SGHAT and CDR2 FQNNGV come from the germline V gene. CDR3 amino acids: CASSPGLAGETQYF. CDR3 DNA sequence: TGTGCCAGCAGCCCCGGACTAGCGGGAGAGACCCAGTACTTC.